This entry is about one T cell receptor beta chain. Its antigen is not known. The V and J ends lost 7 bases and 2 bases respectively, with 14 bases between them. CDR1 is MNHNS, CDR2 SASEGT, per germline. This CDR3 has 14 amino acids. In the PCR, 60 Vbeta and 13 Jbeta primers were used. Sequencing used immunoSEQ multiplex PCR; TCRdb keeps in-frame clones, though not all of them. The repertoire has 150,000 to 200,000 clones, 68% of them found once; the top ten carry 4.5%. These data come from a study of cytomegalovirus exposure and HLA in healthy donors. Study results and limitations: TCR beta V segments were, for the most part, productive about 87% or about 30% of the time in an earlier analysis. Later on, a genetic analysis was performed. It linked a missense variant in DCLRE1C with V- and J-gene trimming of TCR beta. There were a few CMV-associated chains whose specificity for CMV antigens was confirmed in vitro. It was reported that the classifier diagnosed cytomegalovirus status with high specificity and sensitivity in both the original and validation cohorts.

Source material: PBMCs. The source is a woman under 30 in good health and CMV-seropositive. This chain joins TRBV6-1 and TRBJ1-1; D is unresolved. In DNA form, the CDR3 reads TGTGCCAGCACTAGGGAGGTTTTAAACACTGAAGCTTTCTTT. Protein: CASTREVLNTEAFF.